The T cell receptor beta chain described here comes from a study of T cells in localized non-small cell lung cancer (dated by TCRdb to between 2020 and 2021). As for the study more broadly: T cell repertoires of fewer than 250 early-stage NSCLC patients were analyzed, with tumors being compared against uninvolved tumor-adjacent lungs. The cohort consisted of 236 treatment-naive NSCLC patients whose localized lung tumors had been resected. A mean age of about 66 years was recorded for the NSCLC patients, of whom under 150 were male and 95 to 110 were female. Results and caveats for the whole study, not just this receptor: Uninvolved tumor-adjacent lung showed the highest T cell clonality, higher than tumor, which suggests more focused antigenic responses in the adjacent lung. Higher blood T cell density associated with longer overall survival, while higher adjacent-lung clonality associated with shorter survival. Because of the exploratory design, TCR variables were selected using unadjusted p-values without false-discovery rate correction. Because multi-region tumor sequencing was not performed, intratumor heterogeneity could not be ruled out. A median of about 50 of the top 100 tumor clones turned up in the paired uninvolved adjacent lung, and some 27 of those clones also ranked among the top 100 of that same adjacent lung.

The CDR3 measures 14 amino acids from cysteine to phenylalanine. CDR3 DNA is the only sequence kept; it has 42 bases, read in frame from the first base. CDR1 and CDR2 were assigned from the germline V gene (reference sequence) as LNHDA and SQIVND. V is clipped by 5 bases and J by 3 bases, and the sequence between their germline boundaries is 14 bases long. Regarding this clone: Which antigen it targets is not known. No base quality information exists; no much larger clone differs at one position.

At diagnosis, tumor, uninvolved tumor-adjacent lung and peripheral blood were collected and then preserved as a mix of FFPE and fresh-frozen material. Blood samples were analyzed as peripheral blood mononuclear cells for TCR repertoire profiling. The immunoSEQ Assay was used to sequence TCR beta CDR3 regions from DNA. From the authors' description of their analysis: To compute T cell density, TCR beta template counts were normalized to usable DNA, which was estimated by amplifying housekeeping genes. Richness was estimated using the preseqR package, with extrapolation to 400,000 templates for PBMC samples and to 120,000 templates for tissue samples. Clonality was calculated as one minus Pielou's evenness. Differential abundance testing on productive amino-acid clonotypes, with a minimum total count of 5 and an alpha of 0.1, was used to identify tissue-enriched TCRs. Repertoire overlap between compartments was quantified with the Jaccard Index and Morisita Overlap Index. GLIPH grouped TCR beta CDR3s together with public tetramer-defined viral CDR3s, and a viral motif had to include at least three viral sequences and show V-gene enrichment. TCRdb stores this immuneACCESS table with in-frame sequences only. Part of the clones is absent; in the studies checked, under half of the shortfall reflects unresolved V genes, and no reason is known for the rest. That table furnishes V, J and clone size, whereas the DNA furnished D and trimming. This sample lists about 46,000 clones; around 81% were detected once. The ten top clones hold roughly 18% of the sample.

Recombination joined TRBV19 with TRBJ2-7, with the D segment identity uncertain. This TCR was recovered from a man aged 40 to 70 with stage III lung adenocarcinoma. The sample in question was peripheral blood mononuclear cells, obtained before any cancer treatment. The CDR3 amino acid sequence is: CASSSPDRRYEQYF. Here is the DNA: TGTGCCAGTAGTTCGCCAGACCGGCGCTACGAGCAGTACTTC.